What follows are 19 T cell receptor beta chains derived from one specimen sequenced in a study of blood T cell repertoires in COVID-19. Generated by immunoSEQ multiplex PCR, the TCRdb table keeps only in-frame clones and is missing some. The table lists hundreds of thousands of clones, nearly 90% of them singletons. Sequencing input: PBMCs or T cells enriched from blood (not recorded which). The receptors stem from a young woman with acute COVID-19.

This rearrangement joins TRBV18 to TRBJ1-2; 8 positions agree with TRBD1. There are 15 residues in the CDR3. V gave up 3 bases and J gave up 6 bases; unmatched junction bases: 9. Germline CDR1 and CDR2: KGHSH and LQKENI. The CDR3 reads CASSPPGQANHGYTF. The CDR3 DNA sequence: TGTGCCAGCTCACCCCCGGGACAGGCCAACCATGGCTACACCTTC.

The chain employs TRBV2 and TRBJ2-3, with 8 bases that match TRBD2. Germline V gene sequence: CDR1 SNHLY, CDR2 FYNNEI. The V gene end was trimmed by 8 bases and the J gene end by 0 bases; junction bases not matched to a gene: 4. The CDR3 runs 14 residues. CDR3 nucleotide sequence: TGTGCCAGCGGATCTAGCGGGAGCACAGATACGCAGTATTTT. Translating gives CASGSSGSTDTQYF.

This chain connects TRBV27 to TRBJ2-1; 9 bases map to TRBD2. Germline V lookup: CDR1 MNHEY, CDR2 SMNVEV (reference sequence). With V trimmed by 5 bases and J by 5 bases, 13 bases remained unmatched. This CDR3 is built from 17 residues. CDR3 in amino acids: CASSPLVYLAGNNEQFF. DNA for the CDR3: TGTGCCAGCAGTCCCCTAGTATATCTAGCGGGAAACAATGAGCAGTTCTTC.

The chain combines TRBV19 with TRBJ1-5; D not certain. CDR1 LNHDA and CDR2 SQIVND come from the germline V gene (reference sequence). Deletions cut 7 bases from V and 6 bases from J, with 13 bases between. The CDR3 runs 13 residues. CDR3 region: CASNSHRGQPQHF. In nucleotides, the CDR3 is TGTGCCAGTAACTCACACCGCGGTCAGCCCCAGCATTTT.

The chain couples TRBV24-1 to TRBJ2-7; D is undetermined. V lost 9 bases to trimming and J lost 3 bases, with 11 bases between them. The CDR3 loop spans 12 amino acids. Germline V CDR1 and CDR2: KGHDR, SFDVKD. The CDR3 protein is CATRHKLYEQYF. The CDR3 bases are TGTGCCACCCGACATAAGCTCTACGAGCAGTACTTC.

The DNA for the CDR3 is TGTGCCACCAGCCCCCGTCGAGGGCCAACTAATGAAAAACTGTTTTTT. The encoded protein is CATSPRRGPTNEKLFF. The chain employs TRBV15 and TRBJ1-4; D is uncertain. This CDR3 is built from 16 residues. The V gene's germline CDR1 is LNHNV and CDR2 YYDKDF (reference sequence). V was trimmed by 5 bases and J by 0 bases, leaving 13 bases between them. The full variable domain, completed using reference TRBV15 and TRBJ1-4, is DAMVIQNPRYQVTQFGKPVTLSCSQTLNHNVMYWYQQKSSQAPKLLFHYYDKDFNNEADTPDNFQSRRPNTSFCFLDIRSPGLGDTAMYLCATSPRRGPTNEKLFFGSGTQLSVL.

The V call is TRBV6-4, the J call TRBJ1-6, with D possibly matching TRBD1 (5 bases). From germline, CDR1 is MRHNA and CDR2 SNTAGT. Between the trimmed V and J ends, which lost 2 bases and 5 bases, there was a span of 7 bases. The CDR3 loop spans 14 amino acids. The CDR3 reads CASSDTRDNSPLHF. CDR3 nucleotides: TGTGCCAGCAGTGACACCAGGGATAATTCACCCCTCCACTTT.

The chain has TRBV7-9 and TRBJ2-2, with 12 bases matching TRBD1. Germline lookup yields CDR1 SEHNR and CDR2 FQNEAQ (reference sequence). J gave up 0 bases and V 3 bases, and 8 bases lay outside the gene matches. The CDR3 loop spans 19 amino acids. This CDR3 is CASSFPGQGAGPNTGELFF. CDR3 bases: TGTGCCAGCAGCTTCCCGGGACAGGGGGCGGGGCCGAACACCGGGGAGCTGTTTTTT.

The J gene is TRBJ2-7, the V gene TRBV7-3; tentative D call: TRBD2 (5 bases). This CDR3 is 13 amino acids long. V lost 5 bases to trimming and J lost 2 bases, with 10 bases between them. Germline V gene sequence: CDR1 SGHTA, CDR2 FQGTGA. The CDR3 here is CASSAGSTYEQYF. The CDR3 DNA follows: TGTGCCAGCAGCGCGGGTTCAACCTACGAGCAGTACTTC.

J is TRBJ2-3 and V is TRBV28; 8 nucleotides align to TRBD2. Looked up from germline, CDR1 is MDHEN and CDR2 is SYDVKM. The CDR3 runs 15 residues. J lost 1 base, V lost 6 bases, and 6 bases had no gene match. The CDR3 sequence: CASRSSLAGTDTQYF. Here the CDR3 DNA reads TGTGCCAGCAGGTCCTCACTAGCGGGCACAGATACGCAGTATTTT. The full variable domain, its missing parts supplied by reference TRBV28 and TRBJ2-3, is DVKVTQSSRYLVKRTGEKVFLECVQDMDHENMFWYRQDPGLGLRLIYFSYDVKMKEKGDIPEGYSVSREKKERFSLILESASTNQTSMYLCASRSSLAGTDTQYFGPGTRLTVL.

The chain employs TRBV9 and TRBJ2-3; 9 bases are a match to TRBD2. This CDR3 has 16 amino acids. After removal of 3 bases from V and 2 bases from J, the junction contained 7 bases not matched to a gene. The germline V gene has CDR1 SGDLS and CDR2 YYNGEE. CDR3 in DNA: TGTGCCAGCAGCGAAATAGCGGGAGACCTCACAGATACGCAGTATTTT. It yields the protein CASSEIAGDLTDTQYF.

The V and J genes are TRBV28 and TRBJ1-1; 8 bases are a match to TRBD1. Germline values: CDR1 MDHEN, CDR2 SYDVKM. The CDR3 spans 14 residues. V dropped 5 bases and J dropped 3; count of bases not matched to a gene: 5. The CDR3 reads CASSPGQGYTEAFF. The CDR3 DNA follows: TGTGCCAGCAGTCCCGGACAGGGATACACTGAAGCTTTCTTT.

The chain joins TRBV27 to TRBJ2-1, with 10 bases aligning to TRBD2. CDR1 is MNHEY and CDR2 is SMNVEV in the germline V gene (reference sequence). This CDR3 has 15 amino acids. V lost 4 bases, J lost 10 bases, and 10 bases stayed unmatched. The CDR3 reads CASSSGLAAPIEQFF. In DNA, the CDR3 is TGTGCCAGCAGTTCCGGACTAGCGGCCCCCATCGAGCAGTTCTTC.

V and J are TRBV2 and TRBJ1-1; TRBD1 agrees at 9 bases. The germline V gene encodes CDR1 SNHLY and CDR2 FYNNEI. V lost 7 bases to trimming and J lost 5 bases; unmatched junction nucleotides: 5. This CDR3 region has 13 residues. The CDR3 protein is CASKGQGSTEAFF. In DNA, the CDR3 is TGTGCCAGCAAAGGACAGGGGAGTACTGAAGCTTTCTTT.

The chain joins TRBV27 to TRBJ1-2; D might be TRBD1 (6 bases). Germline CDR1 is MNHEY and CDR2 is SMNVEV (reference sequence). This CDR3 comprises 12 residues. V shed 8 bases and J shed 8 bases, with 15 bases lying between them. CDR3 region: CASRGGLQGYTF. In nucleotides, the CDR3 is TGTGCCAGCCGAGGGGGTTTGCAGGGCTACACCTTC.

The V gene is TRBV5-6, the J gene TRBJ1-6; TRBD1 is a possible D gene (6 bases). V lost 2 bases, J lost 7 bases, and 10 bases lay in between. The length of the CDR3 is 14 residues. Germline CDR1 SGHDT, CDR2 YYEEEE. The CDR3 here is CASSFGTTNSPLHF. Here the CDR3 DNA reads TGTGCCAGCAGCTTTGGGACAACCAATTCACCCCTCCACTTT. The full variable domain, rest sourced from reference TRBV5-6 and TRBJ1-6, is DAGVTQSPTHLIKTRGQQVTLRCSPKSGHDTVSWYQQALGQGPQFIFQYYEEEERQRGNFPDRFSGHQFPNYSSELNVNALLLGDSALYLCASSFGTTNSPLHFGNGTRLTVT.

The genes are TRBV13 and TRBJ1-4, with D hard to call. The V gene lost 6 bases and the J gene lost 5 bases, with 13 bases spanning the gap. From germline, CDR1 is PRHDT and CDR2 FYEKMQ (reference sequence). CDR3 length: 14 residues. CDR3 sequence: CASRWALANEKLFF. CDR3 DNA: TGTGCCAGCAGGTGGGCCCTGGCAAATGAAAAACTGTTTTTT.

The rearrangement joins TRBV19 to TRBJ1-1; D not certain. V was pared by 6 bases and J by 1 base, with 9 bases between. The CDR3 loop spans 13 amino acids. The V gene's germline CDR1 is LNHDA and CDR2 SQIVND (reference sequence). The CDR3 coding sequence is TGTGCCAGTAGGGACTTGGGGAACACTGAAGCTTTCTTT. Translated: CASRDLGNTEAFF.

The gene calls are TRBV5-6 and TRBJ2-3, with TRBD2 matching 10 bases. The CDR3 runs 16 residues. Per the germline V gene, CDR1 is SGHDT and CDR2 is YYEEEE. V dropped 0 bases and J dropped 3; count of bases not matched to a gene: 4. CDR3 in DNA: TGTGCCAGCAGCTTGGGGAGTAGCGGGGGGACAGATACGCAGTATTTT. It translates to CASSLGSSGGTDTQYF. Full variable domain (missing parts from reference TRBV5-6 and TRBJ2-3): DAGVTQSPTHLIKTRGQQVTLRCSPKSGHDTVSWYQQALGQGPQFIFQYYEEEERQRGNFPDRFSGHQFPNYSSELNVNALLLGDSALYLCASSLGSSGGTDTQYFGPGTRLTVL.